One sample yielded the 27 T cell receptor beta chains listed below, sequenced in a study of T cell responses to AZD1222 COVID-19 vaccine (dated by TCRdb to the early 2020s). Libraries were made using the immunoSEQ multiplex PCR assay. Sourced from immuneACCESS, this table was stored by TCRdb with only in-frame sequences that have V and J called. A share of the clones is absent; for the studies checked, an unresolved V gene accounts for under half, and the remainder has no known explanation. This sample is represented by 130,000 to 150,000 clones; around 90% of them were singletons. Clones ranked in the top ten supply about 4.9% of the sample. This specimen's time point label, per the study, means: about 28 days (+/-7) after the second vaccine dose. The treatment or condition label on this specimen signifies: meningococcal conjugate vaccine given as trial control. This material consisted of peripheral blood, taken 28 days after the second dose of the MenACWY control vaccine. The receptors stem from an adult who received the MenACWY meningococcal vaccine as a control.

This clone was seen just once. CDR3 DNA: TGTGCCAGCAGCTTAAGGGGAAACACCGGGGAGCTGTTTTTT. It specifies CASSLRGNTGELFF. The chain recombines TRBV7-3 with TRBJ2-2; D is uncertain. The CDR3 loop spans 14 amino acids. The germline V and J ends were trimmed by 1 base and 2 bases, with 5 bases remaining between them. The germline V gene encodes CDR1 SGHTA and CDR2 FQGTGA.

This chain connects TRBV6-1 to TRBJ2-7; perhaps TRBD2 as D (5 bases). The germline CDR1 and CDR2 sequences are MNHNS and SASEGT. This CDR3 is built from 17 residues. V was clipped by 1 base and J by 2 bases, with 18 bases between them. CDR3 coding DNA: TGTGCCAGCAGTGAAGTAATCCTAGCACTTCGTCCCTACGAGCAGTACTTC. Its translation is CASSEVILALRPYEQYF.

The rearrangement links TRBV9 to TRBJ2-5, with 7 bases that match TRBD2. This CDR3 has 17 residues. Per germline, CDR1 SGDLS and CDR2 YYNGEE. J gave up 2 bases and V 0 bases, and 10 bases lay outside the gene matches. CDR3 nucleotide sequence: TGTGCCAGCAGCGTAGGGGTAGGCGGGAGTGGTCAAGAGACCCAGTACTTC. The encoded protein is CASSVGVGGSGQETQYF.

The rearrangement links TRBV7-3 to TRBJ1-2, with a weak D call TRBD1 (6 bases). The V gene lost 3 bases and the J gene lost 4 bases, with 12 bases spanning the gap. This CDR3 spans 14 amino acids. Germline CDR1 is SGHTA and CDR2 is FQGTGA. The CDR3: CASSLGGVGYGYTF. The DNA for the CDR3 is TGTGCCAGCAGCTTGGGGGGCGTCGGCTATGGCTACACCTTC.

V is TRBV3-1 (or the pseudogene TRBV3-2) and J is TRBJ1-1; D is uncertain. CDR1 is LGHDT, CDR2 YNNKEL, per germline (reference sequence). This CDR3 spans 14 amino acids. The ends were cut back, 0 bases at V and 4 bases at J, with 9 bases in the middle. CDR3 sequence (DNA): TGTGCCAGCAGCCAAGATGAGAGACGCACTGAAGCTTTCTTT. Translation gives CASSQDERRTEAFF.

This chain joins TRBV5-1 and TRBJ1-1; 12 bases agree with TRBD1. The germline CDR1 and CDR2 sequences are SGHRS and YFSETQ. V lost 4 bases to trimming and J lost 5 bases; unmatched junction nucleotides: 9. The length of the CDR3 is 16 residues. DNA of the CDR3: TGCGCCAGCAGCCCCGGGACAGGGGGCTTTCGGACTGAAGCTTTCTTT. Translating it yields CASSPGTGGFRTEAFF.

The gene calls are TRBV5-1 and TRBJ2-3; D is uncertain. The germline gives CDR1 SGHRS, CDR2 YFSETQ. V lost 0 bases, J lost 2 bases, and 10 bases lay in between. This CDR3 is built from 15 residues. The DNA of the CDR3 is TGCGCCAGCAGCTTGGCGCCCCAGGTCACAGATACGCAGTATTTT. Protein: CASSLAPQVTDTQYF.

V and J are TRBV14 and TRBJ2-3; D possibly corresponds to TRBD2 (5 bases). Germline-derived CDR1 and CDR2 are SGHDN and FVKESK. This CDR3 has 15 amino acids. The V and J ends lost 3 bases and 4 bases respectively, with 14 bases between them. This CDR3 is CASSHPGSQADTQYF. CDR3 nucleotides: TGTGCCAGCAGCCACCCGGGGAGCCAGGCAGATACGCAGTATTTT.

The chain employs TRBV4-3 and TRBJ2-1, with D tentatively TRBD1 (8 bases). Trimming took off 7 bases at V and 10 bases at J, with 17 bases between the two ends. Germline CDR1 and CDR2: LGHNA and YSLEER. The CDR3 has 13 residues. The CDR3 here is CASTAGQGGEQFF. In DNA, the CDR3 is TGCGCCAGCACCGCCGGACAGGGAGGGGAGCAGTTCTTC.

The rearrangement uses TRBV2 and TRBJ2-2; 7 bases line up with TRBD1. J lost 2 bases, V lost 5 bases, and 8 bases had no gene match. CDR1 and CDR2 from the germline V gene are SNHLY and FYNNEI. The CDR3 is 16 amino acids. CDR3 sequence reads: CASSTRTGSNTGELFF. The CDR3 region has the DNA TGTGCCAGCAGTACTCGGACAGGAAGCAACACCGGGGAGCTGTTTTTT.

The chain combines TRBV4-1 with TRBJ2-7, with no clear D. This CDR3 is built from 15 residues. CDR1 and CDR2 from the germline V gene are MGHRA and YSYEKL. Trimming removed 1 base from V and 4 bases from J, with 14 bases in between. CDR3 in amino acids: CASSQAPLRIYEQYF. Written as DNA, the CDR3 is TGCGCCAGCAGCCAAGCCCCCCTACGCATTTACGAGCAGTACTTC.

This rearrangement joins TRBV25-1 to TRBJ2-2, with D maybe TRBD1 (5 bases). The germline V gene encodes CDR1 MGHDK and CDR2 SYGVNS. The CDR3 totals 14 residues. Trimming stripped 6 bases from V and 2 bases from J, with 10 bases between. CDR3 protein: CASSPTVNTGELFF. The CDR3 coding sequence is TGTGCCAGCAGCCCGACAGTCAACACCGGGGAGCTGTTTTTT.

The CDR3 loop is CASSMGRVGNQPQHF. In DNA, the CDR3 is TGTGCCAGTAGTATGGGCCGGGTCGGCAATCAGCCCCAGCATTTT. The chain uses TRBV19 and TRBJ1-5; D gene uncertain. V gave up 3 bases and J gave up 2 bases, with 11 bases separating them. This CDR3 region has 15 residues. Germline CDR1 and CDR2: LNHDA and SQIVND (reference sequence). The full variable domain, with the rest looked up from reference TRBV19 and TRBJ1-5, is DGGITQSPKYLFRKEGQNVTLSCEQNLNHDAMYWYRQDPGQGLRLIYYSQIVNDFQKGDIAEGYSVSREKKESFPLTVTSAQKNPTAFYLCASSMGRVGNQPQHFGDGTRLSIL.

This chain connects TRBV27 to TRBJ2-2, with D hard to call. CDR1 MNHEY and CDR2 SMNVEV come from the germline V gene (reference sequence). V shed 3 bases and J shed 4 bases, with 9 bases lying between them. This CDR3 has 14 amino acids. CDR3 DNA sequence: TGTGCCAGCAGTTTTACCAGTCTCACCGGGGAGCTGTTTTTT. Its translation: CASSFTSLTGELFF.

V and J are TRBV28 and TRBJ1-1; the D gene is possibly TRBD1 (5 bases). Trimming removed 6 bases from V and 1 base from J, with 9 bases in between. The CDR3 covers 13 residues. Germline-derived CDR1 and CDR2 are MDHEN and SYDVKM. The CDR3: CASSSDRNTEAFF. The CDR3, as DNA: TGTGCCAGCAGCTCCGACAGGAACACTGAAGCTTTCTTT.

This clone occurred once. The J gene is TRBJ1-2, the V gene TRBV28; D is possibly TRBD1 (5 bases). CDR1 MDHEN and CDR2 SYDVKM come from the germline V gene. This CDR3 spans 14 amino acids. The V end lost 2 bases, the J end lost 4 bases, and 11 bases lay between the germline ends. This CDR3 is CASSLDSLSYGYTF. For the CDR3, the DNA is TGTGCCAGCAGTTTAGACAGCCTTTCCTATGGCTACACCTTC.

V is TRBV19 and J is TRBJ2-7; D not certain. The ends were cut back, 6 bases at V and 1 base at J, with 16 bases in the middle. The CDR3 runs to 15 residues. Germline CDR1 LNHDA, CDR2 SQIVND (reference sequence). CDR3 amino acids: CASSLHFSGSYEQYF. DNA for the CDR3: TGTGCCAGTAGCCTCCACTTTTCCGGGTCCTACGAGCAGTACTTC.

The CDR3 sequence is CAISESGGQGLFF. The CDR3 nucleotides read TGTGCCATCAGTGAGTCAGGAGGGCAGGGGCTGTTTTTT. V usage is TRBV10-3 and J usage is TRBJ1-4; D perhaps matches TRBD1 (6 bases). Germline CDR1 and CDR2: ENHRY and SYGVKD. CDR3 length equals 13 residues. V was cut by 0 bases and J by 14 bases, with 13 bases left in between.

The CDR3: CASSPTGYEQYF. The CDR3 nucleotides are TGTGCCAGCAGCCCCACAGGGTACGAGCAGTACTTC. This rearrangement joins TRBV9 to TRBJ2-7, with D possibly matching TRBD1 (6 bases). Trimming cost V 4 bases and J 4 bases, with 9 bases left between them. The CDR3 length is 12 residues. Germline loops: CDR1 SGDLS, CDR2 YYNGEE. The variable domain in full, completed from reference TRBV9 and TRBJ2-7, reads DSGVTQTPKHLITATGQRVTLRCSPRSGDLSVYWYQQSLDQGLQFLIQYYNGEERAKGNILERFSAQQFPDLHSELNLSSLELGDSALYFCASSPTGYEQYFGPGTRLTVT.

V and J are TRBV6-2 or TRBV6-3 and TRBJ1-1; D is ambiguous. CDR3 size: 12 residues. V lost 5 bases and J 2 bases, leaving 6 bases between the germline ends. Germline CDR1 MNHEY, CDR2 SVGEGT. The CDR3 spells CASSVFNTEAFF. CDR3 DNA sequence: TGTGCCAGCAGTGTTTTTAACACTGAAGCTTTCTTT.

This clone was seen once. The chain uses TRBV9 and TRBJ1-3; D is ambiguous. Trimming took off 3 bases at V and 0 bases at J, with 13 bases between the two ends. Germline V gene data show CDR1 as SGDLS and CDR2 as YYNGEE. The CDR3 totals 16 residues. CDR3 region: CASSAAGTLSGNTIYF. The DNA for the CDR3 is TGTGCCAGCAGCGCTGCGGGAACCCTCTCTGGAAACACCATATATTTT.

The chain has TRBV10-2 and TRBJ2-6; a weak D match, TRBD2 (5 bases). Trimming cost V 7 bases and J 0 bases, with 31 bases left between them. Germline V gene sequence: CDR1 WSHSY, CDR2 SAAADI. The CDR3 has 22 amino acids. CDR3 nucleotide sequence: TGCGCCAGCAACCCCTCCACGTCCTTAGGCGGGTCGGTTCTCTCTGGGGCCAACGTCCTGACTTTC. It codes for CASNPSTSLGGSVLSGANVLTF.

This chain joins TRBV14 and TRBJ1-1, with D uncertain. In germline, CDR1 is SGHDN, CDR2 FVKESK. V was trimmed by 2 bases and J by 5 bases, leaving 18 bases between them. The CDR3 has 16 amino acids. This chain's CDR3 is CASSQPSQPFMTEAFF. CDR3 coding DNA: TGTGCCAGCAGCCAACCATCACAGCCATTTATGACTGAAGCTTTCTTT.

This chain links TRBV14 with TRBJ2-7; D tentatively fits TRBD1 or TRBD2 (5 bases each). Germline V gene data show CDR1 as SGHDN and CDR2 as FVKESK. This CDR3 has 12 residues. The V end was cut by 3 bases, the J end by 9 bases, with 12 bases between. As DNA, the CDR3 is TGTGCCAGCAGCCAGATTGTGGGGACGCAGTACTTC. It codes for CASSQIVGTQYF.

The rearrangement joins TRBV11-3 to TRBJ1-6, with D hard to call. Germline CDR1 and CDR2: SGHNT and YENEEA. Trimming left V 4 bases short and J 10 bases short, with 11 bases between. The CDR3 consists of 13 residues. CDR3 DNA sequence: TGTGCCAGCAGCTCGGGGTATGCGTCACCCCTCCACTTT. Its translation: CASSSGYASPLHF.

Here the CDR3 reads CASSLTDLVEKLFF. CDR3 DNA: TGTGCCAGCAGTCTGACTGACTTGGTTGAAAAACTGTTTTTT. This chain uses TRBV28 with TRBJ1-4, with D uncertain. CDR1 MDHEN and CDR2 SYDVKM come from the germline V gene. There are 14 residues in the CDR3. With 5 bases removed from V and 7 bases from J, the gap between germline ends came to 14 bases.

The V and J genes are TRBV18 and TRBJ1-5; possibly TRBD1 for D (5 bases). This CDR3 is 14 amino acids long. The germline V and J ends were trimmed by 6 bases and 7 bases, with 16 bases remaining between them. Germline V gene sequence: CDR1 KGHSH, CDR2 LQKENI. The CDR3 spells CASSGYGAGQPQHF. The CDR3 bases are TGTGCCAGCTCCGGATACGGGGCCGGGCAGCCCCAGCATTTT.